These 2 T cell receptor beta chains share one sample of origin, sequenced in a study of cytomegalovirus exposure and HLA in healthy donors. Use of 60 Vbeta and 13 Jbeta primers characterized the PCR. Using immunoSEQ multiplex PCR, the repertoire was profiled, and TCRdb retains in-frame clones only, with some absent. The data contain over 110,000 clones, almost 85% of them singletons. Sequencing was carried out using PBMCs. The receptors were gathered from a woman aged 60-75 years in good health and CMV-seropositive.

V gene TRBV6-6 combines with J gene TRBJ2-7, with 7 bases lining up with TRBD2. From germline, CDR1 is MNHNY and CDR2 SVGAGI (reference sequence). Germline trimming cut 2 bases from V and 5 bases from J; bases unmatched to any gene: 9. The CDR3 spans 15 residues. The CDR3 loop is CASSYEGGAQDEQYF. In DNA form, the CDR3 reads TGTGCCAGCAGTTACGAGGGAGGGGCCCAGGACGAGCAGTACTTC.

The gene calls are TRBV7-2 and TRBJ1-2, with no clear D. The V gene's germline CDR1 is SGHTA and CDR2 FQGNSA. Trimming removed 0 bases from V and 3 bases from J, with 5 bases in between. The CDR3 spans 13 residues. This CDR3 is CASSLAGDYGYTF. In DNA, the CDR3 is TGTGCCAGCAGCTTAGCGGGCGACTATGGCTACACCTTC.